The rows below give T cell receptor beta chains drawn from one sample of a study of T-cell reconstitution after alpha-beta-depleted transplantation in children. TCRdb processed the PCR reads anew with MiXCR; each CDR3 protein has one entry. The table lists about 27,000 distinct CDR3 sequences, about 6.3% of them singletons, with around 7% in the top ten. This material consisted of PBMCs, mostly from graft donor cells, taken 180 days after TCRalphabeta/CD19-depleted stem cell transplant. These receptors were obtained from a male patient younger than 18 who had a stem cell transplant for acute myeloid leukemia, so the T cells may come from the graft donor. Both conserved end residues are part of each CDR3. A D gene is named only where the DNA matches it firmly. Clone size is not always given. Where it is, it says once, few, many or a class for expanded clones.

abundance	d_gene	v_gene	j_gene	CDR3aa	CDR3nt
-	-	TRBV12-1	TRBJ2-6	CASSCIVASGQGSGANVLTF	TGTGCCAGCAGCTGCATTGTCGCCTCGGGACAGGGGAGCGGGGCCAACGTCCTGACTTTC
many	-	TRBV24-1	TRBJ2-3	CATSDGGTDTQYF	TGTGCCACCAGTGATGGGGGCACAGATACGCAGTATTTT
many	TRBD2	TRBV6-4	TRBJ2-1	CASSQLTSGINEQFF	TGTGCCAGCAGCCAGCTGACTAGCGGGATAAATGAGCAGTTCTTC
many	-	TRBV20-1	TRBJ1-1	CSAARFASNTEAFF	TGCAGTGCGGCCCGATTTGCTTCGAACACTGAAGCTTTCTTT
many	-	TRBV2	TRBJ2-3	CASSQTTLSTDTQYF	TGTGCCAGCAGCCAGACTACCCTTAGCACAGATACGCAGTATTTT
many	-	TRBV20-1	TRBJ1-1	CSAKDYGPWSGTEAFF	TGCAGTGCTAAAGACTACGGCCCCTGGTCGGGCACTGAAGCTTTCTTT
many	-	TRBV5-1	TRBJ2-5	CASSLEGITRETQYF	TGCGCCAGCAGCTTGGAGGGTATCACACGGGAGACCCAGTACTTC
many	TRBD2	TRBV11-2	TRBJ2-7	CASSLRSGSLYEQYF	TGTGCCAGCAGCTTACGGAGCGGGAGCCTCTACGAGCAGTACTTC
many	TRBD2	TRBV5-1	TRBJ2-2	CASLPSSGSYTGELFF	TGCGCCAGCCTCCCTTCTAGCGGGAGTTACACCGGGGAGCTGTTTTTT
medium-sized	TRBD1	TRBV5-6	TRBJ2-5	CASSLTGVQETQYF	TGTGCCAGCAGCTTAACAGGGGTTCAAGAGACCCAGTACTTC
-	-	TRBV3-1	TRBJ1-5	CASSQDQGLSNQPQHF	TGTGCCAGCAGCCAAGATCAAGGGCTTAGCAATCAGCCCCAGCATTTT
-	-	TRBV19	TRBJ1-1	CASSTNLWGTEAFF	TGTGCCAGTAGTACAAATCTTTGGGGCACTGAAGCTTTCTTT
many	-	TRBV29-1	TRBJ2-3	CSVERADTQYF	TGCAGCGTTGAGAGGGCCGATACGCAGTATTTT
-	TRBD2	TRBV5-6	TRBJ2-5	CARSPGLAGDETQYF	TGTGCCAGGAGCCCCGGACTAGCGGGAGATGAGACCCAGTACTTC
many	-	TRBV20-1	TRBJ2-7	CSASPASSSYEQYF	TGCAGTGCTAGTCCGGCTAGCTCTTCCTACGAGCAGTACTTC
many	-	TRBV5-5	TRBJ2-1	CASSLGPSGCEQFF	TGTGCCAGCAGCTTGGGTCCCTCTGGGTGTGAGCAGTTCTTC
many	-	TRBV18	TRBJ2-1	CASSPEATYNEQFF	TGTGCCAGCTCACCGGAGGCTACCTACAATGAGCAGTTCTTC
many	-	TRBV5-1	TRBJ2-5	CASSLRVGCGRNTGTQYF	TGCGCCAGCAGCTTGAGGGTTGGATGCGGCCGAAACACGGGAACCCAGTACTTC
many	-	TRBV6-2/TRBV6-3	TRBJ2-7	CASSYPRGPDYEQYF	TGTGCCAGCAGTTACCCACGGGGGCCGGACTACGAGCAGTACTTC
many	TRBD2	TRBV6-2/TRBV6-3	TRBJ2-5	CASSYSSGGGQETQYF	TGTGCCAGCAGTTACTCCAGCGGGGGGGGCCAAGAGACCCAGTACTTC
many	TRBD2	TRBV20-1	TRBJ2-7	CSAKSSGSSYGQYF	TGCAGTGCTAAATCTAGCGGGAGCTCCTACGGGCAGTACTTC
many	-	TRBV5-8	TRBJ1-6	CASSPRVYRDSPLHF	TGTGCCAGCAGCCCCCGCGTGTACAGGGATTCACCCCTCCACTTT
many	-	TRBV20-1	TRBJ1-1	CSAIRGDTEAFF	TGCAGTGCTATTCGGGGGGACACTGAAGCTTTCTTT
many	-	TRBV3-1	TRBJ1-4	CASSQGGEKLFF	TGTGCCAGCAGCCAAGGAGGTGAAAAACTGTTTTTT
many	-	TRBV7-9	TRBJ2-6	CASSLGDVGANVLTF	TGTGCCAGCAGCTTAGGAGATGTTGGGGCCAACGTCCTGACTTTC
many	-	TRBV18	TRBJ1-1	CASSPDLMGTNTEAFF	TGTGCCAGCTCACCCGACCTAATGGGCACGAACACTGAAGCTTTCTTT
many	-	TRBV12-3/TRBV12-4	TRBJ2-1	CASSLEGQPSAF	TGTGCCAGCAGTTTAGAGGGCCAACCCAGTGCCTTC
many	-	TRBV28	TRBJ2-1	CARAGPNYNEQFF	TGTGCCAGGGCGGGTCCTAACTACAATGAGCAGTTCTTC
many	-	TRBV7-3	TRBJ2-2	CASSPRTIATGELFF	TGTGCCAGCAGCCCCCGGACTATCGCCACCGGGGAGCTGTTTTTT
many	TRBD2	TRBV9	TRBJ2-3	CASSVLPALAGSVQTYTDTQYF	TGTGCCAGCAGCGTACTCCCCGCCCTAGCGGGGTCCGTACAAACGTACACAGATACGCAGTATTTT
many	-	TRBV27	TRBJ2-6	CASSTNSGANVLTF	TGTGCCAGCAGTACCAACTCTGGGGCCAACGTCCTGACTTTC
many	TRBD2	TRBV29-1	TRBJ2-2	CSVESSGIFGELFF	TGCAGCGTTGAAAGTAGCGGGATTTTCGGGGAGCTGTTTTTT
many	-	TRBV9	TRBJ2-5	CASSVGTQETQYF	TGTGCCAGCAGCGTTGGAACCCAAGAGACCCAGTACTTC
many	-	TRBV7-7	TRBJ2-7	CASSLSPSYEQYF	TGTGCTAGCAGCTTATCGCCTTCCTACGAGCAGTACTTC
many	-	TRBV10-3	TRBJ1-1	CAISESKGEAFF	TGTGCCATCAGTGAGTCGAAAGGGGAAGCTTTCTTT
many	TRBD1	TRBV28	TRBJ2-1	CASSISNRDSHNEQFF	TGTGCCAGCAGTATATCCAACCGGGACAGTCACAATGAGCAGTTCTTC
few	TRBD2	TRBV5-3	TRBJ2-1	CARSLNGTSGSGEKNEQFF	TGTGCCAGAAGCTTAAACGGGACTAGCGGGAGTGGGGAAAAGAATGAGCAGTTCTTC
many	-	TRBV21-1	TRBJ1-5	CASSPNQPQHF	TGTGCCAGCAGCCCTAATCAGCCCCAGCATTTT
many	-	TRBV7-9	TRBJ2-4	CASSVRGSENIQYF	TGTGCCAGCAGCGTCAGGGGTAGCGAAAACATTCAGTACTTC
many	-	TRBV7-2	TRBJ1-5	CASSSRSDYSNQPQHF	TGTGCCAGCAGTTCGCGGTCAGATTATAGCAATCAGCCCCAGCATTTT
few	TRBD2	TRBV20-1	TRBJ2-5	CSARDRLLAGGETQYF	TGCAGTGCTAGAGACAGACTTCTAGCGGGAGGTGAGACCCAGTACTTC
many	TRBD1	TRBV7-2	TRBJ1-1	CASRVQGATEAFF	TGTGCCAGCAGGGTACAGGGGGCAACTGAAGCTTTCTTT
many	-	TRBV20-1	TRBJ2-2	CSASVLAGNTGELFF	TGCAGTGCTAGTGTTCTTGCAGGGAACACCGGGGAGCTGTTTTTT
many	TRBD2	TRBV15	TRBJ2-3	CATSRRTSGYTQYF	TGTGCCACCAGCAGACGAACTAGCGGTTATACGCAGTATTTT
many	-	TRBV7-6	TRBJ2-7	CASSHGMGVAYEQYF	TGTGCCAGCAGCCACGGTATGGGGGTTGCCTACGAGCAGTACTTC
medium-sized	TRBD2	TRBV12-3/TRBV12-4	TRBJ2-3	CASSFPGTSGTDTQYF	TGTGCCAGCAGTTTTCCCGGGACTAGCGGCACAGATACGCAGTATTTT
medium-sized	-	TRBV7-9	TRBJ1-2	CASSLRDNYGYTF	TGTGCCAGCAGCTTGAGGGACAACTATGGCTACACCTTC
many	-	TRBV10-3	TRBJ2-7	CAISDDYEQYF	TGTGCCATCAGCGACGATTACGAGCAGTACTTC
many	TRBD1	TRBV5-4	TRBJ2-2	CASSVQGARTGELFF	TGTGCCAGCAGCGTACAGGGGGCGCGGACCGGGGAGCTGTTTTTT
many	-	TRBV7-2	TRBJ2-6	CASSLLGGANVLTF	TGTGCCAGCAGCCTCCTGGGCGGGGCCAACGTCCTGACTTTC
many	-	TRBV7-3	TRBJ2-1	CASSSEARGLNEQFF	TGTGCCAGCAGCTCCGAAGCGAGAGGACTCAATGAGCAGTTCTTC
many	-	TRBV24-1	TRBJ2-3	CATSGGRADTQYF	TGTGCCACCAGTGGAGGGAGAGCAGATACGCAGTATTTT
many	TRBD1	TRBV6-1	TRBJ2-7	CASTRDAGTALYEQYF	TGTGCCAGCACCAGAGACGCCGGGACAGCGCTCTACGAGCAGTACTTC
many	-	TRBV24-1	TRBJ2-1	CATSEASSEQFF	TGTGCCACCAGTGAAGCGTCGAGTGAGCAGTTCTTC
many	TRBD2	TRBV30	TRBJ2-1	CAWGLGLAEDVEQFF	TGTGCCTGGGGACTAGGACTAGCGGAGGATGTTGAGCAGTTCTTC
many	-	TRBV20-1	TRBJ1-4	CSAHRGQTNEKLFF	TGCAGTGCTCACCGCGGACAGACTAATGAAAAACTGTTTTTT